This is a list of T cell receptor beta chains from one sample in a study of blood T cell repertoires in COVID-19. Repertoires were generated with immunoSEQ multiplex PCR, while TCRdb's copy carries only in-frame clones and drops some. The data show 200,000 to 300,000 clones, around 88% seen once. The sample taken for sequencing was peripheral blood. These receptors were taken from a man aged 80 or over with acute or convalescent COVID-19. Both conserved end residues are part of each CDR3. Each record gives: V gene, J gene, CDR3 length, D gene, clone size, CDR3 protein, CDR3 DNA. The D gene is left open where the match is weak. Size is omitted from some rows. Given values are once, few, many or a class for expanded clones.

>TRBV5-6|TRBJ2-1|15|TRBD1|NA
CASSLYGTGGNEQFF
TGTGCCAGCAGCTTGTACGGGACAGGGGGCAATGAGCAGTTCTTC
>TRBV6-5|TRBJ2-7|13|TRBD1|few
CASRPVRDREESF
TGTGCCAGCAGACCGGTGCGGGACAGGGAAGAAAGCTTC
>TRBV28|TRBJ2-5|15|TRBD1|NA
CASSWVGTGEETQYF
TGTGCCAGCAGTTGGGTCGGGACAGGGGAAGAGACCCAGTACTTC
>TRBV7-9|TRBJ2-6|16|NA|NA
CASSLVRSSGANVLTF
TGTGCCAGCAGCTTAGTTCGGAGCTCTGGGGCCAACGTCCTGACTTTC
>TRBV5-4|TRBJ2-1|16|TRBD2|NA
CASSPPPLAGGNEQFF
TGTGCCAGCAGCCCGCCCCCACTAGCGGGGGGCAATGAGCAGTTCTTC
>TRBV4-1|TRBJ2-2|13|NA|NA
CASPKSRCGELFF
TGCGCCAGCCCCAAGAGCCGATGCGGGGAGCTGTTTTTT
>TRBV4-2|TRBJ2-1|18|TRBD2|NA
CASSQDQGRGGRGGEQFF
TGTGCCAGCAGCCAAGATCAGGGGCGGGGGGGCCGAGGGGGTGAGCAGTTCTTC
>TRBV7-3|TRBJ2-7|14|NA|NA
CASSLEQSSTQQYF
TGTGCCAGCAGCTTAGAACAGTCTTCTACGCAGCAGTACTTC
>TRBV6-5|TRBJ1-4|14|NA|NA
CASLMGASGEKLFF
TGTGCCAGCCTCATGGGGGCATCGGGTGAAAAACTGTTTTTT
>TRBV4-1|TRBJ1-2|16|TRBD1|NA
CASSQRTGGVGPGYTF
TGCGCCAGCAGCCAACGCACAGGGGGGGTAGGGCCTGGCTACACCTTC
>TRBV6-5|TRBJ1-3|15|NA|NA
CASSYSLTGGNTIYF
TGTGCCAGCAGTTACTCTCTGACAGGCGGAAACACCATATATTTT
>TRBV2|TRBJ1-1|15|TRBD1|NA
CASRSRGAENTEAFF
TGTGCCAGCCGCAGCAGGGGGGCGGAGAACACTGAAGCTTTCTTT
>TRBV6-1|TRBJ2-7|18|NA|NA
CASSEDRVMASGYYEQYF
TGTGCCAGCAGTGAAGACAGGGTAATGGCTAGCGGATACTACGAGCAGTACTTC
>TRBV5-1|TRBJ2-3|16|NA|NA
CASSHLLDSNTDTQYF
TGCGCCAGCAGCCATCTATTGGACAGCAACACAGATACGCAGTATTTT
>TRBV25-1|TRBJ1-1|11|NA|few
CASSDQGEAFF
TGTGCCAGCAGTGATCAGGGGGAAGCTTTCTTT
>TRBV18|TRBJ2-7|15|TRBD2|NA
CASSPVTSGDYEQYF
TGTGCCAGCTCACCGGTGACTAGCGGTGACTACGAGCAGTACTTC
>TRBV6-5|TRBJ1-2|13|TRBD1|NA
CASSLTGDGGYTF
TGTGCCAGCAGTTTGACAGGGGATGGCGGCTACACCTTC
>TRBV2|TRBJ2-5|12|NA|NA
CASTGTEETQYF
TGTGCCAGCACCGGAACAGAAGAGACCCAGTACTTC
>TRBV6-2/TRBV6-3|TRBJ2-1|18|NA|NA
CASSYPPRAGKSYNEQFF
TGTGCCAGCAGTTATCCCCCCCGAGCCGGGAAGTCCTACAATGAGCAGTTCTTC
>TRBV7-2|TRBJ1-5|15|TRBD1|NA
CASSPTTGGLQPQHF
TGTGCCAGCAGCCCTACAACAGGGGGCCTTCAGCCCCAGCATTTT
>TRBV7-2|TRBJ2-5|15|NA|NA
CASSLVDSYQETQYF
TGTGCCAGCAGCTTAGTGGACTCCTACCAAGAGACCCAGTACTTC
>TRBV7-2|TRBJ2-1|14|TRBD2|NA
CASSSPGGRDEQFF
TGTGCCAGCAGCTCCCCCGGGGGGAGGGATGAGCAGTTCTTC
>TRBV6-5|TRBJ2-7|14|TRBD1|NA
CASSPGQGTYEQYF
TGTGCCAGCAGCCCGGGACAGGGAACCTACGAGCAGTACTTC
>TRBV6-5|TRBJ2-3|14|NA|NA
CASSRRGSTDTQYF
TGTGCCAGCAGTCGAAGGGGTAGCACAGATACGCAGTATTTT
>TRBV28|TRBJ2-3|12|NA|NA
CSSGGVVDTQYF
TGTTCCTCCGGAGGGGTTGTAGATACGCAGTATTTT
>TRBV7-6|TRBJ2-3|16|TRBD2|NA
CASSLALAGETDTQYF
TGTGCCAGCAGCTTAGCACTAGCGGGAGAGACAGATACGCAGTATTTT
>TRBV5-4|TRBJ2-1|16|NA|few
CASSLKTSSSYNEQFF
TGTGCCAGCAGCTTAAAAACGTCGAGCTCCTACAATGAGCAGTTCTTC
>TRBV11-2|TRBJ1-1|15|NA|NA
CASSPRDTGNTEAFF
TGTGCCAGCAGCCCCCGGGACACGGGGAACACTGAAGCTTTCTTT
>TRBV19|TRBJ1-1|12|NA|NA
CAPPGGPDGAFF
TGTGCCCCCCCCGGGGGGCCCGATGGAGCTTTCTTT
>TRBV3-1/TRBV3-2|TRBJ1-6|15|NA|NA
CASSQEQGFLSPLHF
TGTGCCAGCAGCCAAGAGCAGGGGTTCCTATCACCCCTCCACTTT
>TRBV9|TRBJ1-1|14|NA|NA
CASSVVAENTEAFF
TGTGCCAGCAGCGTAGTAGCAGAGAACACTGAAGCTTTCTTT
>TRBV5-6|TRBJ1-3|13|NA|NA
CASTLSSGNTIYF
TGTGCCAGCACCCTAAGCTCTGGAAACACCATATATTTT
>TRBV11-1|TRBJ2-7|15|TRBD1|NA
CASSSSRTGTYEQYF
TGTGCCAGCAGCTCGTCTCGGACAGGGACGTACGAGCAGTACTTC
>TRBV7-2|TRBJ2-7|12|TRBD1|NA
CASIGDSYEQYF
TGTGCCAGCATCGGGGACAGCTACGAGCAGTACTTC
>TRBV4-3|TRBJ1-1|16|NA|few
CASSQDLGSAGVEAFF
TGCGCCAGCAGCCAAGATCTGGGATCCGCGGGGGTTGAAGCTTTCTTT
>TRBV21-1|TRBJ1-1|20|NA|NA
CASSKLHDRARVPRNTEAFF
TGTGCCAGCAGCAAACTTCACGACAGGGCACGGGTTCCACGAAACACTGAAGCTTTCTTT
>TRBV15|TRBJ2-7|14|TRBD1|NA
CATSVGTGDYEQYF
TGTGCCACCAGCGTAGGGACAGGTGACTACGAGCAGTACTTC
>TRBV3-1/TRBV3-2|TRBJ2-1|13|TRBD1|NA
CASSQERRQGKFF
TGTGCCAGCAGCCAAGAGAGAAGACAGGGAAAGTTCTTC
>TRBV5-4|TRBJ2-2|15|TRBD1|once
CASSRGQGSSGELFF
TGTGCCAGCAGCCGGGGACAGGGGTCTTCCGGGGAGCTGTTTTTT
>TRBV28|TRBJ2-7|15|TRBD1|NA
CASSATGGAFYEQYF
TGTGCCAGCAGTGCTACAGGGGGCGCCTTTTACGAGCAGTACTTC
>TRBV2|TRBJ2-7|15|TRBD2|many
CASRERTSGSGEQYF
TGTGCCAGCAGGGAACGGACTAGCGGGAGCGGCGAGCAGTACTTC
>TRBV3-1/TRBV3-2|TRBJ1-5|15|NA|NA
CASSQDRGGTRPQHF
TGTGCCAGCAGCCAAGATCGGGGGGGGACAAGGCCCCAGCATTTT
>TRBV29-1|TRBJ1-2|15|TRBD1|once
CSVERTGYARGGYTF
TGCAGCGTTGAGAGGACAGGGTATGCTAGAGGTGGCTACACCTTC
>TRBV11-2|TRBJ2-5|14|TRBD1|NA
CASSIGTDQETQYF
TGTGCCAGCAGCATCGGGACAGATCAAGAGACCCAGTACTTC
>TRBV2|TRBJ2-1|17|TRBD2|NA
CASIGLAGGPARNEQFF
TGTGCCAGCATTGGACTAGCGGGGGGGCCCGCTCGGAATGAGCAGTTCTTC